These 20 T cell receptor beta chains were sequenced from one sample in a study of beta chain features in type 1 diabetes. Findings and limits, study-wide: Moderate yet significant TCRB CDR3 shortening was seen in Type 1 diabetes patients in all four CD4+ subsets.

The investigators reverse transcribed all of the isolated RNA, so they sequenced expressed TCRB transcripts. Clones were sequenced by immunoSEQ multiplex PCR, and TCRdb holds only the in-frame ones, with some missing. The table shows 20,000 to 25,000 clones, with roughly 70% occurring only once. For these TCRs, the target antigens are not known. Sequencing was carried out using stem cell memory CD4+ T cells from blood. Every receptor here comes from a woman aged 40 to 50 with type 1 diabetes.

J is TRBJ1-3 and V is TRBV7-2; unclear D gene. The germline V gene encodes CDR1 SGHTA and CDR2 FQGNSA. The CDR3 sequence is 15 residues long. Deletions cut 5 bases from V and 0 bases from J, with 11 bases between. CDR3 residues: CASSIWESSGNTIYF. In nucleotides, the CDR3 is TGTGCCAGCAGCATATGGGAGAGCTCTGGAAACACCATATATTTT. Supplemented by reference TRBV7-2 and TRBJ1-3, the full variable domain reads GAGVSQSPSNKVTEKGKDVELRCDPISGHTALYWYRQSLGQGLEFLIYFQGNSAPDKSGLPSDRFSAERTGGSVSTLTIQRTQQEDSAVYLCASSIWESSGNTIYFGEGSWLTVV.

This clone was counted only a few times. This chain uses TRBV15 with TRBJ2-1, with 9 bases that match TRBD1. Germline CDR1 and CDR2: LNHNV and YYDKDF (reference sequence). CDR3 length: 17 residues. J was trimmed by 5 bases and V by 5 bases; bases with no gene match: 13. The CDR3 loop is CATSPYRDRDYHNEQFF. The DNA for the CDR3 is TGTGCCACCAGCCCATACCGGGACAGGGATTACCACAATGAGCAGTTCTTC.

This sequence joins TRBV5-6 and TRBJ1-1; D not resolved. Germline V lookup: CDR1 SGHDT, CDR2 YYEEEE. Trimming left V 6 bases short and J 5 bases short, with 23 bases between. The CDR3 length is 16 residues. CDR3 residues: CASTQLTWVSGTEAFF. As DNA, the CDR3 is TGTGCCAGCACCCAACTAACGTGGGTCTCTGGGACTGAAGCTTTCTTT.

This chain joins TRBV2 and TRBJ1-1; the D is unclear. CDR1 and CDR2 from the germline V gene are SNHLY and FYNNEI. The V end lost 6 bases, the J end lost 4 bases, and 12 bases lay between the germline ends. This CDR3 has 13 residues. Here the CDR3 reads CASSADIGTEAFF. CDR3 DNA: TGTGCCAGCAGCGCTGACATAGGCACTGAAGCTTTCTTT.

This clone was observed a few times. This sequence joins TRBV6-1 and TRBJ1-2; D uncertain. Germline CDR1 is MNHNS and CDR2 is SASEGT. Trimming removed 0 bases from V and 1 base from J, with 6 bases in between. The CDR3 covers 14 residues. The CDR3 here is CASSEATGNYGYTF. The CDR3 DNA reads as TGTGCCAGCAGTGAAGCCACGGGTAACTATGGCTACACCTTC.

The rearrangement links TRBV4-2 to TRBJ1-2; the D gene is possibly TRBD1 (5 bases). Deletions cut 4 bases from V and 9 bases from J, with 9 bases between. The CDR3 is 11 residues long. Germline values: CDR1 LGHNA, CDR2 YNFKEQ. CDR3 in amino acids: CASSPGRRYTF. CDR3 sequence (DNA): TGTGCCAGCAGCCCAGGGCGCCGCTACACCTTC.

V gene TRBV7-9 combines with J gene TRBJ1-5; D not certain. Germline V gene data show CDR1 as SEHNR and CDR2 as FQNEAQ (reference sequence). V was shortened by 5 bases and J by 5 bases, with 7 bases between the two germline ends. The CDR3 contains 12 residues. In DNA form, the CDR3 reads TGTGCCAGCAGCCCTCCCGATCAGCCCCAGCATTTT. It codes for CASSPPDQPQHF.

CDR3 amino acids: CASSLDKWAGFYNEQFF. The CDR3 DNA reads TGTGCCAGCAGCTTAGATAAGTGGGCAGGGTTCTACAATGAGCAGTTCTTC. The chain employs TRBV7-2 and TRBJ2-1, with a tentative D call TRBD1 (5 bases). The germline CDR1 and CDR2 sequences are SGHTA and FQGNSA. V gave up 1 base and J gave up 3 bases, with 16 bases separating them. The CDR3 sequence is 17 residues long.

The chain uses TRBV5-1 and TRBJ2-5; 7 positions agree with TRBD1. The V and J ends lost 2 bases and 3 bases, in that order; junction bases with no gene match: 1. The CDR3 runs to 13 residues. Germline V gene sequence: CDR1 SGHRS, CDR2 YFSETQ. The CDR3 is CASSLGTEETQYF. CDR3 DNA: TGCGCCAGCAGCTTAGGGACAGAAGAGACCCAGTACTTC.

This clone was detected only a few times. The chain combines TRBV4-3 with TRBJ2-3; a possible D gene is TRBD2 (6 bases). V lost 2 bases, J lost 3 bases, and 15 bases lay in between. Germline lookup yields CDR1 LGHNA and CDR2 YSLEER. This CDR3 region has 16 residues. Written as DNA, the CDR3 is TGCGCCAGCAGCCAACAAGGGTTCAGCGGGACAGATACGCAGTATTTT. It translates to CASSQQGFSGTDTQYF.

This clone was seen a few times. V and J are TRBV29-1 and TRBJ2-3; D gene ambiguous. The germline V gene encodes CDR1 SQVTM and CDR2 ANQGSEA. The CDR3 contains 15 residues. Deletions cut 1 base from V and 1 base from J, with 12 bases between. CDR3 amino acids: CSVEGAFWGTDTQYF. In DNA form, the CDR3 reads TGCAGCGTTGAAGGGGCCTTTTGGGGCACAGATACGCAGTATTTT.

The chain carries TRBV11-2 and TRBJ1-6; TRBD1 agrees at 9 bases. Germline V CDR1 and CDR2: SGHAT, FQNNGV. The CDR3 length is 15 residues. V dropped 5 bases and J dropped 7; count of bases not matched to a gene: 6. CDR3 sequence (DNA): TGTGCCAGCAGCCAGCAGGGGACAGGGAATTCACCCCTCCACTTT. It specifies CASSQQGTGNSPLHF.

The chain is built from TRBV6-1 and TRBJ2-4; the D gene is possibly TRBD1 (6 bases). The CDR3 has 12 residues. V was pared by 0 bases and J by 15 bases, with 12 bases between. Germline CDR1 is MNHNS and CDR2 is SASEGT. In nucleotides, the CDR3 is TGTGCCAGCAGTGAAGCGCTTCGAGGGGGGTACTTC. The encoded protein is CASSEALRGGYF.

This clone came up once. This chain connects TRBV28 to TRBJ1-6, with 7 nucleotides matching TRBD1. The CDR3 extends over 15 amino acids. The germline CDR1 and CDR2 sequences are MDHEN and SYDVKM. With 3 bases clipped from V and 3 bases from J, the junction kept 2 bases outside the gene matches. CDR3 amino acids: CASSLRTGYNSPLHF. CDR3 bases: TGTGCCAGCAGTTTGCGGACAGGCTATAATTCACCCCTCCACTTT.

V and J are TRBV18 and TRBJ2-5; 7 bases match TRBD1. In germline, CDR1 is KGHSH, CDR2 LQKENI. CDR3 size: 16 residues. With V trimmed by 2 bases and J by 5 bases, 11 bases remained unmatched. CDR3 bases: TGTGCCAGCTCACCAGCGACAGGGCCGTACCGGGAGACCCAGTACTTC. Its protein is CASSPATGPYRETQYF.

V gene TRBV7-2 combines with J gene TRBJ2-7; a weak D match, TRBD1 (5 bases). Germline V gene lookup returns CDR1 SGHTA and CDR2 FQGNSA. V was shortened by 5 bases and J by 2 bases, with 16 bases between the two germline ends. The CDR3 spans 15 residues. The CDR3 nucleotides read TGTGCCAGCAGCACCACAGGAACAGACCCCTACGAGCAGTACTTC. Translated: CASSTTGTDPYEQYF.

The V call is TRBV5-4, the J call TRBJ2-5; 8 bases map to TRBD2. Germline-derived CDR1 and CDR2 are SGHNT and YYREEE (reference sequence). J lost 2 bases, V lost 4 bases, and 7 bases had no gene match. This CDR3 is 15 amino acids long. This CDR3 reads CASSQGAGEQETQYF. The CDR3 DNA follows: TGTGCCAGCAGCCAAGGAGCGGGGGAGCAAGAGACCCAGTACTTC.

The rearrangement uses TRBV28 and TRBJ1-5; TRBD1 matches 9 bases. Germline-derived CDR1 and CDR2 are MDHEN and SYDVKM. J was trimmed by 4 bases and V by 6 bases; bases with no gene match: 7. The CDR3 sequence is 15 residues long. CDR3 nucleotides: TGTGCCAGCAGGGGGGGGGACAGGGATAATCAGCCCCAGCATTTT. Protein product: CASRGGDRDNQPQHF.

This sequence joins TRBV7-2 and TRBJ2-5, with D maybe TRBD2 (6 bases). The V end lost 5 bases, the J end lost 1 base, and 11 bases lay between the germline ends. The germline V gene has CDR1 SGHTA and CDR2 FQGNSA. The CDR3 loop spans 14 amino acids. The CDR3 bases are TGTGCCAGCAGCCCCCCGGGGGTCCAAGAGACCCAGTACTTC. Its protein product is CASSPPGVQETQYF.

The V call is TRBV10-3, the J call TRBJ1-1, with D hard to call. The germline V and J ends were trimmed by 3 bases and 1 base, with 12 bases remaining between them. Germline assignment: CDR1 ENHRY and CDR2 SYGVKD. The CDR3 contains 15 residues. CDR3 nucleotides: TGTGCCATCAGTGAATCGGCGGGGAAGAACACTGAAGCTTTCTTT. Encoded protein: CAISESAGKNTEAFF.